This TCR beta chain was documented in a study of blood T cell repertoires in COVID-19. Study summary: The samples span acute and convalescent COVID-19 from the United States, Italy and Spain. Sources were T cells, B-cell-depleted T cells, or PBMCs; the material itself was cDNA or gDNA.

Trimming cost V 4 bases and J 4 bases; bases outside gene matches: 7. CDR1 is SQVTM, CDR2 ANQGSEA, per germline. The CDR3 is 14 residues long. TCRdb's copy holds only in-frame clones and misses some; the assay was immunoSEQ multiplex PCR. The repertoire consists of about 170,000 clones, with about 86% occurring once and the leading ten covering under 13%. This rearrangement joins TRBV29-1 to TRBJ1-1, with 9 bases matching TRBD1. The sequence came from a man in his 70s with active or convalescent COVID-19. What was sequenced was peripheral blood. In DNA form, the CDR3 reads TGCAGCGTTGTGGGACAGGGTGGAACCACTGAAGCTTTCTTT. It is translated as CSVVGQGGTTEAFF.